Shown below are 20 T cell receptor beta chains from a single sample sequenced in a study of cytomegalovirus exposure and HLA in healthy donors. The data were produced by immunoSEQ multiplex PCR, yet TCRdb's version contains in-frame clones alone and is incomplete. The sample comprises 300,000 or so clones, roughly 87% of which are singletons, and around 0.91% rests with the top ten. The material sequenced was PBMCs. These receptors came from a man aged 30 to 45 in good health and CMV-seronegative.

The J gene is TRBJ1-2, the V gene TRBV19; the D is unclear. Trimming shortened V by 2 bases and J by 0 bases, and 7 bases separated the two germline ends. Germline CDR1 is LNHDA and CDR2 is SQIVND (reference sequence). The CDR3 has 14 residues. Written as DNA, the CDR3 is TGTGCCAGTAGTATAAGCAGCGCTAACTATGGCTACACCTTC. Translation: CASSISSANYGYTF.

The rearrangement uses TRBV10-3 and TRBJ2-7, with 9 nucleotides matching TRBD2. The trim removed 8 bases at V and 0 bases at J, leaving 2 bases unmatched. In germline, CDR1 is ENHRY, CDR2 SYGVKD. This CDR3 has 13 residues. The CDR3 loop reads CAIEAGGSYEQYF. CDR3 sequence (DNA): TGTGCCATCGAAGCGGGGGGCTCCTACGAGCAGTACTTC.

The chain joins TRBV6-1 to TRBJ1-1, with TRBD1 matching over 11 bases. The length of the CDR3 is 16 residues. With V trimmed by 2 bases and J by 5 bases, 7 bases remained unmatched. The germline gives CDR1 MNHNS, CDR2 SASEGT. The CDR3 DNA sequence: TGTGCCAGCAGTGAAAAGGGACAGGGGGTATATACTGAAGCTTTCTTT. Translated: CASSEKGQGVYTEAFF.

This CDR3 reads CASSIRSGSPLHF. The DNA of the CDR3 is TGTGCCAGTAGTATTCGGTCGGGGTCACCCCTCCACTTT. The rearrangement joins TRBV19 to TRBJ1-6; no clear D. Looked up from germline, CDR1 is LNHDA and CDR2 is SQIVND (reference sequence). V was pared by 3 bases and J by 10 bases, with 10 bases between. This CDR3 spans 13 amino acids.

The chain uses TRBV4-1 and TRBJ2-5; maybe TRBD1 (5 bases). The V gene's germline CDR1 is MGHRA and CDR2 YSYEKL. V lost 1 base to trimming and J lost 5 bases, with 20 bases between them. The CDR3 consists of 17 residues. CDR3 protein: CASSQVFRAGSEETQYF. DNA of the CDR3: TGCGCCAGCAGCCAAGTATTCAGGGCAGGGTCGGAGGAGACCCAGTACTTC.

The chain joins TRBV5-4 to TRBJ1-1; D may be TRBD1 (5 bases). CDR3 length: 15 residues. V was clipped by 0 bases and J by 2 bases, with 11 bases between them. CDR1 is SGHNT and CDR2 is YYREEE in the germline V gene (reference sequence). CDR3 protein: CASSLGRGVNTEAFF. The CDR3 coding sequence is TGTGCCAGCAGCTTGGGTAGGGGCGTAAACACTGAAGCTTTCTTT.

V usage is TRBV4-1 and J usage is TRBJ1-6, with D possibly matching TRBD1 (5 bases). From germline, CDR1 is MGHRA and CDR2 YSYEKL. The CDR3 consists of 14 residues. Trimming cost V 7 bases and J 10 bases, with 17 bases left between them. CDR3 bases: TGCGCCAGCAATCAAGGCAGGGTGGACTCACCCCTCCACTTT. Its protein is CASNQGRVDSPLHF.

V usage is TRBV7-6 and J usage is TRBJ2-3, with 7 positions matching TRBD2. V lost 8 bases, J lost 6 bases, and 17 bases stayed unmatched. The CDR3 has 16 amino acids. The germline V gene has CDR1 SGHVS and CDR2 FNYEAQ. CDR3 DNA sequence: TGTGCCAGCGGCCCCCGCCTGGGGGGGAGCGTGGATACGCAGTATTTT. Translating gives CASGPRLGGSVDTQYF.

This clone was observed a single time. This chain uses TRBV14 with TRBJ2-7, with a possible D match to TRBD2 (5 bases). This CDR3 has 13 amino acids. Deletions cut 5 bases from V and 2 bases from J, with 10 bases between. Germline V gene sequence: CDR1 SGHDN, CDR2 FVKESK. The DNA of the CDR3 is TGTGCCAGCAGCTACAGCGGAACCTACGAGCAGTACTTC. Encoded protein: CASSYSGTYEQYF.

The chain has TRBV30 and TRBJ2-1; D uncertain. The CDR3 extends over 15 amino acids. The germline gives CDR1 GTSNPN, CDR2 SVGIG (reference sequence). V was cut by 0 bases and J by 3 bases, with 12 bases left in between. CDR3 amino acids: CAWSVSPGDYNEQFF. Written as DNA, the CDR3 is TGTGCCTGGAGTGTCTCCCCCGGAGACTACAATGAGCAGTTCTTC.

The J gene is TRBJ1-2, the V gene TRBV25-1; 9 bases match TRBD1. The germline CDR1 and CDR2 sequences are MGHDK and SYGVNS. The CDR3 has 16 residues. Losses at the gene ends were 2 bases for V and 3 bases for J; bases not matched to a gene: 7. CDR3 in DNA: TGTGCCAGCAGTGAACCGGACAGGGGCCCATACTATGGCTACACCTTC. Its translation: CASSEPDRGPYYGYTF.

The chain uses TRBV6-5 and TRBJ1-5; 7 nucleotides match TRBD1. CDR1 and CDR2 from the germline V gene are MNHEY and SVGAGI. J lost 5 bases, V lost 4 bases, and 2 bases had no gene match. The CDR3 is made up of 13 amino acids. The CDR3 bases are TGTGCCAGCAGTTGGACAGGATATCAGCCCCAGCATTTT. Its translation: CASSWTGYQPQHF.

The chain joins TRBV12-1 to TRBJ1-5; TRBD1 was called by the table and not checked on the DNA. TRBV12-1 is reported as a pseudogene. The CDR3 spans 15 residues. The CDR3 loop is CASSCRGLDNQPQHF. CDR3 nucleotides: TGTGCCAGCAGCTGCAGGGGGCTAGACAATCAGCCCCAGCATTTT.

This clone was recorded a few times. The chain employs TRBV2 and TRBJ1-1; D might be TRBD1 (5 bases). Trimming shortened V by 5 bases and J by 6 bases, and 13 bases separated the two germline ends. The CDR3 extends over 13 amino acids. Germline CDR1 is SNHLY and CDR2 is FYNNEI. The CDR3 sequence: CASSLGTGAEAFF. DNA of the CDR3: TGTGCCAGCAGTTTAGGGACGGGGGCTGAAGCTTTCTTT.

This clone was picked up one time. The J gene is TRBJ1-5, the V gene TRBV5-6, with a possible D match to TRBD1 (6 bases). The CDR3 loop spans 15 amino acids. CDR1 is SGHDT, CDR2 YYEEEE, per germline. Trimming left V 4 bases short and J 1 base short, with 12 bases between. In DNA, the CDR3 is TGTGCCAGCAGCGTGGGACATTTGAGCAATCAGCCCCAGCATTTT. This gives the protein CASSVGHLSNQPQHF.

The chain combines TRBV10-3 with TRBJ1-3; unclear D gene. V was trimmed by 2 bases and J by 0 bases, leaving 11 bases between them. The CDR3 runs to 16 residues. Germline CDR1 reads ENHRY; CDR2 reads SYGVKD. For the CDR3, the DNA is TGTGCCATCAGTGAGGGGCGGGCCGACTCTGGAAACACCATATATTTT. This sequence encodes CAISEGRADSGNTIYF.

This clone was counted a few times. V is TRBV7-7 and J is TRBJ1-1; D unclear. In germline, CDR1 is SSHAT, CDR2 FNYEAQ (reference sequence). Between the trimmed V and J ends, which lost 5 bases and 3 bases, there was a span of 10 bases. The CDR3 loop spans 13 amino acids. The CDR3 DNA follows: TGTGCCAGCAGCCCCATCGGGGACACTGAAGCTTTCTTT. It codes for CASSPIGDTEAFF.

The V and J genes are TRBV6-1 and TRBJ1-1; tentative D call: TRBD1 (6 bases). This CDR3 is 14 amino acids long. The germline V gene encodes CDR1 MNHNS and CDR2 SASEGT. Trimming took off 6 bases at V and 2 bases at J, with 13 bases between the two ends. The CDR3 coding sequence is TGTGCCAGCAGGGCCCGGGACACAAACACTGAAGCTTTCTTT. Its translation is CASRARDTNTEAFF.

Here the CDR3 reads CASSLGQGIRYEQYF. The CDR3 bases are TGTGCCAGCAGCTTAGGACAGGGAATTCGCTACGAGCAGTACTTC. The rearrangement uses TRBV7-6 and TRBJ2-7; TRBD1 agrees at 7 bases. Germline CDR1 and CDR2: SGHVS and FNYEAQ. With V trimmed by 1 base and J by 3 bases, 6 bases remained unmatched. The CDR3 has 15 amino acids.

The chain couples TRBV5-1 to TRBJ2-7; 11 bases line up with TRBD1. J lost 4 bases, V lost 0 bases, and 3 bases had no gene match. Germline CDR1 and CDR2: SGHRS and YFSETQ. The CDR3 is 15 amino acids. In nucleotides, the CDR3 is TGCGCCAGCAGCTTGGAAGGGACAGGGGGGTACGAGCAGTACTTC. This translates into CASSLEGTGGYEQYF.